These T cell receptor beta chains were read from a single sample in a study of cytomegalovirus exposure and HLA in healthy donors. Clones were sequenced by immunoSEQ multiplex PCR, and TCRdb holds only the in-frame ones, with some missing. Among 100,000 to 150,000 clones listed, over 85% were seen once. Sequenced input: PBMCs. The receptor set was obtained from a young man in good health and CMV-seronegative. Both conserved end residues are part of each CDR3. A D gene is named only where the DNA matches it firmly. Clone size is stated in some rows and not others, as once, few, many or a class when expanded.

D gene	CDR3 length	clone size	V gene	J gene	CDR3 protein	CDR3 DNA
NA	12	NA	TRBV10-2	TRBJ2-7	CASSEGQYEQYF	TGCGCCAGCAGTGAAGGACAATACGAGCAGTACTTC
NA	12	NA	TRBV29-1	TRBJ1-2	CSVEPRVYGYTF	TGCAGCGTTGAGCCCAGGGTGTATGGCTACACCTTC
TRBD1	15	NA	TRBV7-9	TRBJ1-4	CASSPGQGFNEKLFF	TGTGCCAGCAGCCCCGGACAGGGTTTTAATGAAAAACTGTTTTTT
TRBD1	17	NA	TRBV2	TRBJ2-2	CASSTDRGIPNTGELFF	TGTGCCAGCAGCACCGACAGGGGAATACCGAACACCGGGGAGCTGTTTTTT
NA	15	NA	TRBV6-6	TRBJ1-6	CASSLGPEDNSPLHF	TGTGCCAGTTCCCTCGGACCGGAGGATAATTCACCCCTCCACTTT
NA	14	NA	TRBV21-1	TRBJ2-3	CASARGPSTDTQYF	TGTGCCAGCGCCAGGGGCCCTAGCACAGATACGCAGTATTTT
NA	11	NA	TRBV19	TRBJ1-1	CATTGGVAAFF	TGTGCCACCACGGGCGGGGTGGCAGCTTTCTTT
NA	15	NA	TRBV7-2	TRBJ2-7	CASSLYRDGSYEQYF	TGTGCCAGCAGCTTATACAGGGATGGCTCCTACGAGCAGTACTTC
TRBD1	13	NA	TRBV5-1	TRBJ1-1	CASSSRGLTEAFF	TGCGCCAGCAGCTCAAGGGGGCTCACTGAAGCTTTCTTT
NA	14	NA	TRBV5-1	TRBJ1-1	CASRPGGDKTEAFF	TGCGCCAGCAGGCCGGGGGGCGATAAGACTGAAGCTTTCTTT
NA	14	NA	TRBV5-1	TRBJ2-1	CASSLRGGQGEQFF	TGCGCCAGCAGCTTGAGGGGGGGCCAGGGTGAGCAGTTCTTC
TRBD1	16	NA	TRBV27	TRBJ1-4	CASKGTDLATNEKLFF	TGTGCCAGCAAGGGGACAGACCTTGCAACTAATGAAAAACTGTTTTTT
TRBD1	14	NA	TRBV5-4	TRBJ1-1	CASSSTGGDTEAFF	TGTGCCAGCAGTTCAACAGGGGGGGACACTGAAGCTTTCTTT
NA	14	NA	TRBV5-1	TRBJ1-4	CASSFSRGNEKLFF	TGCGCCAGCAGCTTCTCTAGGGGTAATGAAAAACTGTTTTTT
NA	12	NA	TRBV7-2	TRBJ1-5	CASSFSRGPQHF	TGTGCCAGCAGCTTTAGCCGGGGGCCCCAGCATTTT
TRBD1	15	NA	TRBV19	TRBJ2-3	CASSIVGGLTDTQYF	TGTGCCAGTAGTATAGTAGGGGGCCTCACAGATACGCAGTATTTT
TRBD1	15	NA	TRBV27	TRBJ2-5	CASSARDSWQETQYF	TGTGCCAGCAGTGCGAGGGACAGTTGGCAAGAGACCCAGTACTTC
TRBD1	16	NA	TRBV27	TRBJ1-6	CASSPLPTGGWGPLHF	TGTGCCAGCAGTCCCCTACCTACAGGGGGTTGGGGACCCCTCCACTTT
TRBD1	16	NA	TRBV7-9	TRBJ1-2	CASSSLLDRTNYGYTF	TGTGCCAGCAGCTCTTTACTGGACAGGACTAACTATGGCTACACCTTC
TRBD2	15	NA	TRBV29-1	TRBJ2-1	CSVSLAGSSYNEQFF	TGCAGCGTGAGCTTAGCGGGAAGCTCCTACAATGAGCAGTTCTTC
NA	15	once	TRBV7-9	TRBJ1-2	CASSLGVRGAYGYTF	TGTGCCAGCAGCTTAGGCGTGCGGGGGGCCTATGGCTACACCTTC
TRBD2	13	NA	TRBV29-1	TRBJ2-2	CSGRGGNTGELFF	TGCAGCGGCCGCGGGGGGAACACCGGGGAGCTGTTTTTT
NA	17	NA	TRBV9	TRBJ2-5	CASSVEGTWGGEETQYF	TGTGCCAGCAGCGTAGAAGGTACATGGGGGGGCGAGGAGACCCAGTACTTC
TRBD1	15	NA	TRBV7-8	TRBJ1-2	CASRLSSGGNYGYTF	TGTGCCAGCAGGCTTAGCTCAGGGGGGAACTATGGCTACACCTTC
NA	15	NA	TRBV7-9	TRBJ2-7	CASSFSRDLSYEQYF	TGTGCCAGCAGCTTTTCGAGGGATCTCTCCTACGAGCAGTACTTC
NA	15	NA	TRBV2	TRBJ1-1	CASGREGTMNTEAFF	TGTGCCAGCGGTCGGGAGGGTACCATGAACACTGAAGCTTTCTTT
TRBD1	14	once	TRBV7-6	TRBJ2-7	CASSRDSLSYEQYF	TGTGCCAGCAGCCGGGACAGCCTCTCCTACGAGCAGTACTTC
NA	14	NA	TRBV4-1	TRBJ2-3	CASSQVGRTDTQYF	TGCGCCAGCAGCCAAGTTGGCCGCACAGATACGCAGTATTTT
TRBD1	16	NA	TRBV5-4	TRBJ1-2	CASRRGQGRTNYGYTF	TGTGCCAGCAGAAGGGGACAGGGGCGAACTAACTATGGCTACACCTTC
TRBD2	14	NA	TRBV10-1	TRBJ2-7	CASSAAGGPYEQYF	TGCGCCAGCAGTGCAGCGGGGGGCCCCTACGAGCAGTACTTC
NA	15	NA	TRBV27	TRBJ2-2	CASTQRGGGLGELFF	TGTGCCAGCACTCAAAGAGGGGGGGGCCTCGGGGAGCTGTTTTTT
NA	13	NA	TRBV7-9	TRBJ1-1	CASSLDGHTEAFF	TGTGCCAGCAGCTTAGATGGCCACACTGAAGCTTTCTTT
TRBD1	14	NA	TRBV6-5	TRBJ2-7	CASSSPGQGLEQYF	TGTGCCAGCAGTTCGCCGGGACAGGGACTGGAGCAGTACTTC
TRBD2	16	NA	TRBV4-1	TRBJ2-7	CASSQDGSGGAREQYF	TGCGCCAGCAGCCAAGATGGCAGCGGGGGTGCAAGGGAGCAGTACTTC
TRBD1	17	NA	TRBV5-1	TRBJ2-7	CASSYPPGQAHSYEQYF	TGCGCCAGCAGCTACCCGCCGGGACAGGCACACTCCTACGAGCAGTACTTC
TRBD1	15	NA	TRBV10-2	TRBJ2-3	CASHLGQGVTDTQYF	TGCGCCAGCCATCTGGGACAGGGTGTCACAGATACGCAGTATTTT
TRBD1	13	NA	TRBV7-9	TRBJ2-5	CASRPRDRETQYF	TGTGCCTCTCGACCCAGGGACAGAGAGACCCAGTACTTC
NA	14	once	TRBV14	TRBJ1-1	CASSQGRMNTEAFF	TGTGCCAGCAGCCAAGGGCGGATGAACACTGAAGCTTTCTTT
NA	12	NA	TRBV29-1	TRBJ1-4	CSGKAGNEKLFF	TGCAGCGGAAAGGCAGGGAACGAAAAACTGTTTTTT
NA	16	many	TRBV19	TRBJ1-4	CASSIALAGFNEKLFF	TGTGCCAGTAGTATAGCCCTAGCCGGGTTTAATGAAAAACTGTTTTTT
TRBD1	16	NA	TRBV19	TRBJ2-7	CASSWTGTGSIYEQYF	TGTGCCAGTAGTTGGACCGGGACAGGAAGCATCTACGAGCAGTACTTC
NA	17	few	TRBV4-1	TRBJ1-2	CASSQLPQGMINYGYTF	TGCGCCAGCAGCCAATTACCACAGGGCATGATCAACTATGGCTACACCTTC
NA	14	NA	TRBV7-6	TRBJ2-5	CASSYRRGRETQYF	TGTGCCAGCAGCTATCGGAGGGGGCGAGAGACCCAGTACTTC
TRBD1	14	NA	TRBV28	TRBJ2-7	CATDVGQGPYEQYF	TGTGCCACCGACGTGGGACAGGGCCCCTACGAGCAGTACTTC
NA	14	NA	TRBV2	TRBJ2-7	CASGLTGYSYEQYF	TGTGCCAGCGGACTTACGGGATACTCCTACGAGCAGTACTTC
NA	12	NA	TRBV29-1	TRBJ2-7	CSVEGGPSEQYF	TGCAGCGTTGAAGGCGGTCCCTCCGAGCAGTACTTC
NA	13	NA	TRBV19	TRBJ1-1	CASSWTTNTEAFF	TGTGCCAGTAGTTGGACAACCAACACTGAAGCTTTCTTT
TRBD2	17	NA	TRBV27	TRBJ2-1	CASSSELAGGPYNEQFF	TGTGCCAGCAGTTCGGAACTAGCGGGGGGACCCTACAATGAGCAGTTCTTC
NA	9	few	TRBV29-1	TRBJ1-2	CSVADGYTF	TGCAGCGTTGCGGATGGCTACACCTTC
TRBD1	15	NA	TRBV6-5	TRBJ1-1	CASSYFGQGRTEAFF	TGTGCCAGCAGTTACTTCGGACAGGGGAGGACTGAAGCTTTCTTT
TRBD1	13	NA	TRBV29-1	TRBJ2-2	CSAGQAHTGELFF	TGCAGCGCAGGACAGGCGCACACCGGGGAGCTGTTTTTT